What follows are 10 T cell receptor beta chains derived from one specimen sequenced in a study of TIL therapy for anti-PD-1-resistant metastatic lung cancer. This was the immunoSEQ v3 assay. The method was immunoSEQ multiplex PCR; TCRdb's version includes in-frame clones alone and lacks a portion of them. The sample holds 20,000 to 25,000 clones, approximately 70% seen once. Noted time point: pre-treatment sample, taken before nivolumab and TIL therapy. The specimen comprised blood, sampled at baseline. Receptors originate from a person aged 25 to 80 with non-small cell lung cancer.

This chain links TRBV7-6 with TRBJ1-1; 7 nucleotides agree with TRBD1. From germline, CDR1 is SGHVS and CDR2 FNYEAQ. CDR3 length: 17 residues. V shed 5 bases and J 0 bases; nucleotides not matched to a gene: 12. The CDR3 is CASSHRQGRYMNTEAFF. The CDR3 region has the DNA TGTGCCAGCAGCCACCGACAGGGCCGCTACATGAACACTGAAGCTTTCTTT.

This chain connects TRBV3-1 (or the pseudogene TRBV3-2) to TRBJ2-6; D is possibly TRBD1 (5 bases). CDR3 length: 15 residues. V lost 4 bases, J lost 0 bases, and 7 bases lay in between. Germline V CDR1 and CDR2: LGHDT, YNNKEL (reference sequence). The CDR3, as DNA: TGTGCCAGCAGCCCTGGACACTCTGGGGCCAACGTCCTGACTTTC. Translated, it gives CASSPGHSGANVLTF.

This chain connects TRBV18 to TRBJ2-5; 9 positions agree with TRBD1. The CDR3 runs 15 residues. Germline CDR1 is KGHSH and CDR2 is LQKENI. Trimming removed 3 bases from V and 3 bases from J; junction bases left unmatched: 5. CDR3 in amino acids: CASSPRDREKETQYF. Written as DNA, the CDR3 is TGTGCCAGCTCACCCCGGGACAGGGAAAAAGAGACCCAGTACTTC. Full variable domain (outside the CDR3, taken from reference TRBV18 and TRBJ2-5): NAGVMQNPRHLVRRRGQEARLRCSPMKGHSHVYWYRQLPEEGLKFMVYLQKENIIDESGMPKERFSAEFPKEGPSILRIQQVVRGDSAAYFCASSPRDREKETQYFGPGTRLLVL.

V and J are TRBV12-5 and TRBJ1-6; TRBD1 aligns across 11 bases. The germline V gene has CDR1 LGHNT and CDR2 FRNRAP. The J segment lost 10 bases and the V segment lost 3 bases, leaving 11 bases of the junction unmatched. The CDR3 is made up of 17 amino acids. The CDR3 DNA is TGTGCTAGTGGTTTCCTCATAAGGGACAGGGGGACCTCACCCCTCCACTTT. It encodes CASGFLIRDRGTSPLHF.

V usage is TRBV19 and J usage is TRBJ1-5; D is possibly TRBD1 (6 bases). This CDR3 has 19 residues. Germline V gene lookup returns CDR1 LNHDA and CDR2 SQIVND (reference sequence). V lost 1 base and J 0 bases, leaving 19 bases between the germline ends. The CDR3 region has the DNA TGTGCCAGTAGTATAGTGGGCCGCAGGGGCGTCTATAGCAATCAGCCCCAGCATTTT. Translating gives CASSIVGRRGVYSNQPQHF.

The J gene is TRBJ2-5, the V gene TRBV5-4, with 9 bases matching TRBD2. Germline CDR1 and CDR2: SGHNT and YYREEE (reference sequence). This CDR3 spans 17 amino acids. Unmatched junction bases numbered 12, after V lost 3 bases and J lost 3 bases. The CDR3 sequence: CASSSALAGEGKETQYF. The CDR3 DNA is TGTGCCAGCAGCTCGGCCTTAGCGGGAGAGGGGAAAGAGACCCAGTACTTC. The entire variable domain, with the rest obtained from reference TRBV5-4 and TRBJ2-5, is as follows: ETGVTQSPTHLIKTRGQQVTLRCSSQSGHNTVSWYQQALGQGPQFIFQYYREEENGRGNFPPRFSGLQFPNYSSELNVNALELDDSALYLCASSSALAGEGKETQYFGPGTRLLVL.

V gene TRBV3-1 (or the pseudogene TRBV3-2) combines with J gene TRBJ1-2, with 9 nucleotides matching TRBD1. Per the germline V gene, CDR1 is LGHDT and CDR2 is YNNKEL (reference sequence). This CDR3 has 16 residues. The V segment lost 0 bases and the J segment 6 bases; nucleotides outside the gene matches: 8. The DNA for the CDR3 is TGTGCCAGCAGCCAAGAGGGGACAGGGAGGAGTGATGGCTACACCTTC. The encoded protein is CASSQEGTGRSDGYTF.

The V gene is TRBV4-3, the J gene TRBJ1-2, with no clear D. Trimming removed 1 base from V and 8 bases from J, with 17 bases in between. Germline lookup yields CDR1 LGHNA and CDR2 YSLEER. The CDR3 runs 15 residues. The CDR3 loop is CASSQARTSPGGYTF. In DNA, the CDR3 is TGCGCCAGCAGCCAAGCCCGGACTTCCCCGGGGGGCTACACCTTC.

This chain connects TRBV6-5 to TRBJ2-2, with 8 bases that match TRBD1. The J segment lost 3 bases and the V segment lost 8 bases, leaving 5 bases of the junction unmatched. The CDR3 contains 14 residues. The germline gives CDR1 MNHEY, CDR2 SVGAGI. This CDR3 is CASSGQGYTGELFF. The CDR3 region has the DNA TGTGCCAGCTCAGGACAGGGATACACCGGGGAGCTGTTTTTT.

The rearrangement links TRBV3-1 (or the pseudogene TRBV3-2) to TRBJ2-1; 8 positions agree with TRBD2. The CDR3 is 14 amino acids. Germline lookup yields CDR1 LGHDT and CDR2 YNNKEL (reference sequence). V was clipped by 3 bases and J by 5 bases; unmatched bases: 3. This chain's CDR3 is CASSHNGRDNEQFF. CDR3 coding DNA: TGTGCCAGCAGCCATAACGGGAGGGACAATGAGCAGTTCTTC.